These T cell receptor beta chains were read from a single sample in a study of cytomegalovirus exposure and HLA in healthy donors. Method: immunoSEQ multiplex PCR; TCRdb's copy keeps in-frame clones and lacks some. Of around 160,000 clones listed, 80% to 85% were seen once; the top ten hold about 10%. The specimen sequenced was PBMCs. All receptors come from a man between 25 and 39 years old in good health and CMV-seropositive. The CDR3 runs from the conserved cysteine through the conserved F or W. A D gene is named only where the DNA matches it firmly. Only part of the rows carry a size: once, few, many, or a class if the clone is expanded.

d_gene	abundance	v_gene	j_gene	CDR3aa	CDR3nt
.	.	TRBV21-1	TRBJ2-1	CASSKASGSGHEQFF	TGTGCCAGCAGCAAGGCCAGCGGGAGCGGTCATGAGCAGTTCTTC
.	.	TRBV5-6	TRBJ2-1	CASSYRTVQGEQFF	TGTGCCAGCAGCTACAGGACGGTTCAGGGTGAGCAGTTCTTC
TRBD2	.	TRBV28	TRBJ2-5	CASSPIPRTSGEETQYF	TGTGCCAGCAGTCCAATACCCCGGACTAGCGGGGAAGAGACCCAGTACTTC
.	.	TRBV28	TRBJ2-3	CASSPGSGSTDTQYF	TGTGCCAGCAGTCCCGGTAGCGGAAGCACAGATACGCAGTATTTT
.	few	TRBV7-8	TRBJ1-2	CASSSHREGYGYTF	TGTGCCAGCAGCTCCCACAGGGAGGGCTATGGCTACACCTTC
TRBD1	.	TRBV27	TRBJ2-6	CASSYGTGNSGANVLTF	TGTGCCAGCAGCTATGGGACAGGGAACTCTGGGGCCAACGTCCTGACTTTC
.	once	TRBV30	TRBJ2-7	CAWEGRDTYEQYF	TGTGCCTGGGAAGGCAGGGACACCTACGAGCAGTACTTC
.	.	TRBV7-8	TRBJ2-1	CASTRKSYSSVDEQFF	TGTGCCAGCACGAGGAAGTCCTATAGTTCGGTCGATGAGCAGTTCTTC
TRBD1	once	TRBV15	TRBJ1-4	CATSRTPPETGEKLFF	TGTGCCACCAGCCGGACCCCTCCAGAGACAGGGGAAAAACTGTTTTTT
.	.	TRBV4-3	TRBJ2-3	CASSRRFGYTDTQYF	TGCGCCAGCTCAAGGAGGTTCGGGTACACAGATACGCAGTATTTT
TRBD1	.	TRBV7-2	TRBJ2-2	CASSSPDRLNTGELFF	TGTGCCAGCAGCTCCCCGGACAGGTTGAACACCGGGGAGCTGTTTTTT
.	.	TRBV4-3	TRBJ1-1	CASSQGHNTEAFF	TGCGCCAGCAGCCAAGGACACAACACTGAAGCTTTCTTT
.	.	TRBV21-1	TRBJ1-2	CASSKADKSPWRYTF	TGTGCCAGCAGCAAAGCGGACAAATCCCCGTGGCGCTACACCTTC
.	.	TRBV27	TRBJ1-1	CASSPDRLSTEAFF	TGTGCCAGCAGTCCCGACAGGTTGAGCACTGAAGCTTTCTTT
.	.	TRBV10-3	TRBJ1-5	CAISDTASGRDNQPQHF	TGTGCCATCAGTGATACGGCCAGCGGGCGAGACAATCAGCCCCAGCATTTT
TRBD1	.	TRBV19	TRBJ1-1	CASGDRAGTEAFF	TGTGCCAGTGGGGACAGGGCGGGCACTGAAGCTTTCTTT
.	.	TRBV29-1	TRBJ1-1	CSVRTARVGNTEAFF	TGCAGCGTTCGGACAGCTCGGGTAGGGAACACTGAAGCTTTCTTT
.	.	TRBV11-2	TRBJ1-2	CASSLAGPPGDGYTF	TGTGCCAGCAGCTTAGCGGGTCCCCCCGGGGATGGCTACACCTTC
.	.	TRBV30	TRBJ1-5	CAWSVRGLGDQPQHF	TGTGCCTGGAGTGTCCGAGGGCTTGGGGATCAGCCCCAGCATTTT
.	.	TRBV14	TRBJ2-3	CASSQAYTQYF	TGTGCCAGCAGCCAAGCCTATACGCAGTATTTT
.	.	TRBV11-2	TRBJ1-3	CASSLWGGGNTIYF	TGTGCCAGCAGCTTATGGGGCGGTGGAAACACCATATATTTT
TRBD1	.	TRBV11-2	TRBJ1-2	CASSFRPVGQGRDYGYTF	TGTGCCAGCAGCTTCCGGCCCGTGGGACAGGGCCGGGACTATGGCTACACCTTC